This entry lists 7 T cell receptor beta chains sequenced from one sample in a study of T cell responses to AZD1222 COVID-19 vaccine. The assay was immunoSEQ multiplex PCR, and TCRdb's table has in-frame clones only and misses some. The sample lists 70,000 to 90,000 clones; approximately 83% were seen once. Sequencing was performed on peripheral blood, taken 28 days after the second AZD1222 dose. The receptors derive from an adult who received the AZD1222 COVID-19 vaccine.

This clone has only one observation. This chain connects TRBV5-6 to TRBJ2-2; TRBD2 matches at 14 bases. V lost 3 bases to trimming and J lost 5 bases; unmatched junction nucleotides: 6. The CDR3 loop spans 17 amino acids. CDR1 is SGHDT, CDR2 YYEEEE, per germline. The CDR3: CASSYGTSGGDTGELFF. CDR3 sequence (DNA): TGTGCCAGCAGCTACGGGACTAGCGGGGGAGATACCGGGGAGCTGTTTTTT.

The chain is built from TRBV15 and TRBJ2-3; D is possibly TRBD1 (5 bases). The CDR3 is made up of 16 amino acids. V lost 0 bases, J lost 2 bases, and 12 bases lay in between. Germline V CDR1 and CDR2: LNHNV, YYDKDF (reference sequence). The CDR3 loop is CATSRDVGAATDTQYF. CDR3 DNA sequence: TGTGCCACCAGCAGAGACGTAGGGGCCGCCACAGATACGCAGTATTTT.

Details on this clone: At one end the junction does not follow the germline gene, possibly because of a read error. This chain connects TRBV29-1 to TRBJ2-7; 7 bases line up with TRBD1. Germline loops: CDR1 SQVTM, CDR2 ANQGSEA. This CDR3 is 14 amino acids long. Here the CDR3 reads CSVEGTASTYEQYF. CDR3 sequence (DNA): TGCAGCGTCGAAGGGACAGCGAGCACCTACGAGCAGTACTTC.

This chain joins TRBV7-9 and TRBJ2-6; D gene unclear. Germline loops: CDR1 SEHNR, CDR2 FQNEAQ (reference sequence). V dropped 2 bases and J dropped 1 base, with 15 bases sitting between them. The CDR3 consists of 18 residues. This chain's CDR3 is CASSLRKGYGSGANVLTF. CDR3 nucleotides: TGTGCCAGCAGCTTAAGGAAAGGCTACGGGTCTGGGGCCAACGTCCTGACTTTC.

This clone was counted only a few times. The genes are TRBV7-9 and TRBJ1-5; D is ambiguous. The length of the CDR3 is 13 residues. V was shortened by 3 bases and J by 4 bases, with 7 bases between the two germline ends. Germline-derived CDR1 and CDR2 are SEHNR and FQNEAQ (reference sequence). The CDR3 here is CASSFGENQPQHF. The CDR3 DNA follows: TGTGCCAGCAGCTTTGGGGAAAATCAGCCCCAGCATTTT.

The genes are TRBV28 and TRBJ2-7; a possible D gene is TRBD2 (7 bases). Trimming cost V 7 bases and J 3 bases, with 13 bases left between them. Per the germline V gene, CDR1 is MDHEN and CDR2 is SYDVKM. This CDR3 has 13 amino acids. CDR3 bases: TGTGCCAGCAAGCGGGACATGGACTACGAGCAGTACTTC. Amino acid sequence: CASKRDMDYEQYF.

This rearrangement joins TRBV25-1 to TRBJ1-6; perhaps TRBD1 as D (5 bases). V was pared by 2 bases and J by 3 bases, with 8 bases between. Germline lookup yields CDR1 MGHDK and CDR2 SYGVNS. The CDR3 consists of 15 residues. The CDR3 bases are TGTGCCAGCAGTGAAAGGGACGGCTATAATTCACCCCTCCACTTT. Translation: CASSERDGYNSPLHF.